The 15 T cell receptor beta chains reported below all come from one sample, sequenced in a study of T cell changes during pregnancy in multiple sclerosis. Method: immunoSEQ multiplex PCR; TCRdb's copy keeps in-frame clones and lacks some. Of around 70,000 clones in the sample, 92% were seen once. Sequenced here: peripheral blood, sampled after pregnancy. The receptors derive from a female donor with multiple sclerosis, enrolled in a pregnancy study.

The chain is built from TRBV2 and TRBJ2-2; D is possibly TRBD2 (6 bases). V was clipped by 4 bases and J by 0 bases, with 12 bases between them. There are 16 residues in the CDR3. CDR1 and CDR2 (germline): SNHLY, FYNNEI. The CDR3 DNA follows: TGTGCCAGCAGTGTCGTGGGCGGGACGAACACCGGGGAGCTGTTTTTT. It translates to CASSVVGGTNTGELFF.

CDR3 loop: CASLRSREGNEQFF. CDR3 coding DNA: TGTGCCAGCCTGCGTAGCCGGGAGGGGAATGAGCAGTTCTTC. This chain connects TRBV6-1 to TRBJ2-1; 8 nucleotides agree with TRBD2. V was clipped by 8 bases and J by 7 bases; unmatched bases: 10. CDR1 and CDR2 from the germline V gene are MNHNS and SASEGT. The CDR3 length is 14 residues.

The chain couples TRBV2 to TRBJ2-1, with 7 bases identical to TRBD2. Germline V lookup: CDR1 SNHLY, CDR2 FYNNEI. V dropped 7 bases and J dropped 4; count of bases not matched to a gene: 7. This CDR3 has 14 residues. CDR3: CASTELADYNEQFF. CDR3 bases: TGTGCCAGCACTGAGCTAGCGGATTACAATGAGCAGTTCTTC.

This clone was found a few times. The genes are TRBV6-4 and TRBJ2-2; possible D gene TRBD1, 6 bases. Germline CDR1 reads MRHNA; CDR2 reads SNTAGT. The CDR3 extends over 13 amino acids. V was pared by 4 bases and J by 5 bases, with 8 bases between. Here the CDR3 DNA reads TGTGCCAGCAGTGTCACAGGGACCGGGGAGCTGTTTTTT. This codes for CASSVTGTGELFF.

V is TRBV19 and J is TRBJ1-5, with TRBD1 matching over 11 bases. V lost 10 bases and J lost 4; bases outside the gene matches: 6. There are 14 residues in the CDR3. Germline V lookup: CDR1 LNHDA, CDR2 SQIVND (reference sequence). The CDR3 is CATAGQGGNQPQHF. Here the CDR3 DNA reads TGTGCCACCGCGGGACAGGGGGGAAATCAGCCCCAGCATTTT.

The chain couples TRBV11-2 to TRBJ2-7, with 13 bases lining up with TRBD2. CDR3 length: 16 amino acids. Germline-derived CDR1 and CDR2 are SGHAT and FQNNGV. Trimming at V came to 5 bases and at J to 3 bases, leaving 7 bases not matched to a gene. The CDR3 coding sequence is TGTGCCAGCAGCCCTGGGACTAGCGGGACCTTCTACGAGCAGTACTTC. This sequence encodes CASSPGTSGTFYEQYF.

The chain links TRBV19 to TRBJ1-1; 8 nucleotides align to TRBD1. V dropped 3 bases and J dropped 3; count of bases not matched to a gene: 6. CDR1 is LNHDA and CDR2 is SQIVND in the germline V gene (reference sequence). CDR3 size: 15 residues. CDR3 in amino acids: CASSIGTGKDTEAFF. The CDR3 DNA sequence: TGTGCCAGTAGTATTGGGACAGGAAAAGACACTGAAGCTTTCTTT.

The chain carries TRBV18 and TRBJ2-5; D not certain. The CDR3 is made up of 13 amino acids. Germline assignment: CDR1 KGHSH and CDR2 LQKENI. Trimming took 0 bases from V and 5 from J, leaving 7 bases between them. Written as DNA, the CDR3 is TGTGCCAGCTCACCACCCCCCCGGGAGACCCAGTACTTC. It codes for CASSPPPRETQYF.

The V gene is TRBV4-2, the J gene TRBJ1-1; the match to TRBD1 covers 8 bases. The germline CDR1 and CDR2 sequences are LGHNA and YNFKEQ. V trimming: 1 base; J trimming: 7 bases; junction bases outside the gene matches: 11. The length of the CDR3 is 16 residues. The CDR3: CASSQVSGGSLGEAFF. The DNA for the CDR3 is TGTGCCAGCAGCCAAGTGTCAGGGGGCTCGCTCGGTGAAGCTTTCTTT.

The rearrangement uses TRBV29-1 and TRBJ1-1; D possibly corresponds to TRBD1 (5 bases). Trimming cost V 7 bases and J 6 bases, with 18 bases left between them. Germline lookup yields CDR1 SQVTM and CDR2 ANQGSEA. This CDR3 is built from 13 residues. The CDR3 is CSAPGGGWSEAFF. DNA for the CDR3: TGCAGCGCCCCGGGGGGAGGGTGGTCTGAAGCTTTCTTT.

This clone was observed a single time. This chain joins TRBV7-3 and TRBJ2-7, with TRBD2 matching over 7 bases. CDR1 and CDR2 from the germline V gene are SGHTA and FQGTGA. V shed 2 bases and J 0 bases; nucleotides not matched to a gene: 4. The CDR3 extends over 15 amino acids. CDR3 coding DNA: TGTGCCAGCAGCTTATCCGGGACTACCTCCTACGAGCAGTACTTC. Protein sequence: CASSLSGTTSYEQYF.

This chain connects TRBV4-1 to TRBJ2-3; 13 nucleotides match TRBD2. Germline V gene lookup returns CDR1 MGHRA and CDR2 YSYEKL. V lost 4 bases, J lost 1 base, and 5 bases stayed unmatched. CDR3 size: 17 residues. Written as DNA, the CDR3 is TGCGCCAGCAGCCCCGGGACTAGCGGGATTCGCACAGATACGCAGTATTTT. Protein product: CASSPGTSGIRTDTQYF.

The chain has TRBV6-1 and TRBJ1-2; 8 bases line up with TRBD1. Trimming removed 6 bases from V and 3 bases from J; junction bases left unmatched: 3. The CDR3 sequence is 13 residues long. Germline-derived CDR1 and CDR2 are MNHNS and SASEGT. CDR3 in amino acids: CASSVGQDYGYTF. DNA of the CDR3: TGTGCCAGCAGCGTGGGACAGGACTATGGCTACACCTTC.

This clone showed up just once. The chain employs TRBV7-2 and TRBJ2-3, with 16 bases lining up with TRBD2. CDR3 length: 18 amino acids. CDR1 is SGHTA and CDR2 is FQGNSA in the germline V gene. V lost 5 bases to trimming and J lost 5 bases; unmatched junction nucleotides: 10. The CDR3 DNA sequence: TGTGCCAGCAGCCATCCCTGGGGACTAGCGGGAGGGCAAGATACGCAGTATTTT. Translation: CASSHPWGLAGGQDTQYF.

In nucleotides, the CDR3 is TGTGCCATCAGTGAGCAACTAGCGGGAGCTGGCGAGCAGTTCTTC. Translating gives CAISEQLAGAGEQFF. The V call is TRBV10-3, the J call TRBJ2-1; TRBD2 matches 11 bases. This CDR3 has 15 amino acids. V shed 2 bases and J 10 bases; nucleotides not matched to a gene: 7. Germline V gene data show CDR1 as ENHRY and CDR2 as SYGVKD.